The 23 T cell receptor beta chains below all came from one sample that was sequenced in a study of blood T cell repertoires in COVID-19. This table comes from immunoSEQ multiplex PCR, and its TCRdb copy is limited to in-frame clones, with some not included. The repertoire holds around 160,000 clones, with roughly 93% as singletons. Material: peripheral blood. These receptors were taken from a man younger than 35 with acute or convalescent COVID-19.

The rearrangement uses TRBV3-1 (or the pseudogene TRBV3-2) and TRBJ1-2; D possibly corresponds to TRBD1 (6 bases). The V and J ends lost 3 bases and 8 bases respectively, with 10 bases between them. Per the germline V gene, CDR1 is LGHDT and CDR2 is YNNKEL (reference sequence). This CDR3 has 12 amino acids. The CDR3 bases are TGTGCCAGCAGCCACTGGGACATAGGCTACACCTTC. It is translated as CASSHWDIGYTF.

This clone was counted only a few times. The chain employs TRBV12-3 or TRBV12-4 and TRBJ2-1, with unresolved D. This CDR3 contains 13 residues. The V gene lost 7 bases and the J gene lost 3 bases, with 10 bases spanning the gap. CDR3 sequence reads: CASTRGSYNEQFF. CDR3 bases: TGTGCCAGCACCCGAGGAAGCTACAATGAGCAGTTCTTC.

This CDR3 reads CASGHSGNTIYF. CDR3 DNA: TGTGCCAGTGGACATTCTGGAAACACCATATATTTT. The rearrangement joins TRBV19 to TRBJ1-3; maybe TRBD1 (5 bases). The germline V gene encodes CDR1 LNHDA and CDR2 SQIVND (reference sequence). Trimming took off 8 bases at V and 1 base at J, with 6 bases between the two ends. The CDR3 has 12 residues. Full variable domain (remainder filled in from reference TRBV19 and TRBJ1-3): DGGITQSPKYLFRKEGQNVTLSCEQNLNHDAMYWYRQDPGQGLRLIYYSQIVNDFQKGDIAEGYSVSREKKESFPLTVTSAQKNPTAFYLCASGHSGNTIYFGEGSWLTVV.

This chain connects TRBV18 to TRBJ2-1; TRBD2 is a possible D gene (5 bases). Germline V gene data show CDR1 as KGHSH and CDR2 as LQKENI. The germline V and J ends were trimmed by 2 bases and 9 bases, with 14 bases remaining between them. The CDR3 runs 14 residues. CDR3 loop: CASSPFQEAGEQFF. The CDR3 nucleotides read TGTGCCAGCTCACCATTCCAGGAGGCCGGTGAGCAGTTCTTC. The entire variable domain, with the rest obtained from reference TRBV18 and TRBJ2-1, is as follows: NAGVMQNPRHLVRRRGQEARLRCSPMKGHSHVYWYRQLPEEGLKFMVYLQKENIIDESGMPKERFSAEFPKEGPSILRIQQVVRGDSAAYFCASSPFQEAGEQFFGPGTRLTVL.

V and J are TRBV18 and TRBJ1-2, with 7 nucleotides matching TRBD1. Trimming removed 6 bases from V and 4 bases from J; junction bases left unmatched: 23. The CDR3 runs to 19 residues. Germline V CDR1 and CDR2: KGHSH, LQKENI. CDR3 bases: TGTGCCAGCTCCCAGGGGGAACCGGGACAGCGTTATTTTCTCTATGGCTACACCTTC. Its translation: CASSQGEPGQRYFLYGYTF.

As DNA, the CDR3 is TGTGCCACCAGTGTCTTGGGGGGGGACAGGAGCCCCTCTGGAAACACCATATATTTT. It is translated as CATSVLGGDRSPSGNTIYF. This chain links TRBV24-1 with TRBJ1-3, with 8 bases fitting TRBD1. The CDR3 totals 19 residues. J lost 0 bases, V lost 5 bases, and 14 bases had no gene match. Germline V gene sequence: CDR1 KGHDR, CDR2 SFDVKD.

The chain recombines TRBV6-1 with TRBJ1-3; 12 bases are shared with TRBD1. Germline V gene lookup returns CDR1 MNHNS and CDR2 SASEGT. This CDR3 has 19 residues. J was trimmed by 4 bases and V by 0 bases; bases with no gene match: 10. DNA for the CDR3: TGTGCCAGCAGTGAAGCGCGGGGACAGGGGGCCGCCGCGGGAAACACCATATATTTT. This encodes CASSEARGQGAAAGNTIYF.

Concerning this clone: This specimen includes other DNA sequences encoding the same CDR3. The CDR3 DNA follows: TGTGCCAGTAGTATAGTCCAGGGGGCCAGCAATCAGCCCCAGCATTTT. Translation: CASSIVQGASNQPQHF. J is TRBJ1-5 and V is TRBV19; 8 bases align to TRBD1. V shed 1 base and J 1 base; nucleotides not matched to a gene: 3. The length of the CDR3 is 16 residues. Germline V CDR1 and CDR2: LNHDA, SQIVND (reference sequence).

A word on this clone: One base away lies a much larger clone, so this may be a sequencing read error. Other nucleotide sequences from this sample produce the same CDR3. The chain couples TRBV7-2 to TRBJ1-5; 7 positions match TRBD1. The junction had 4 bases not matched to a gene; V was cut back by 1 base and J by 4 bases. Germline V CDR1 and CDR2: SGHTA, FQGNSA. This CDR3 is built from 15 residues. CDR3: CASSLGGTDNQPQHF. CDR3 coding DNA: TGTGCCAGCAGCTTAGGGGGGACAGATAATCAGCCCCAGCATTTT.

The chain joins TRBV6-5 to TRBJ2-1, with TRBD2 identical over 9 bases. V was clipped by 5 bases and J by 7 bases; unmatched bases: 3. Germline CDR1 reads MNHEY; CDR2 reads SVGAGI. The CDR3 loop spans 13 amino acids. The CDR3 reads CASSSGGRNEQFF. CDR3 coding DNA: TGTGCCAGCAGTAGCGGGGGGCGGAATGAGCAGTTCTTC.

The chain links TRBV6-5 to TRBJ1-3, with D maybe TRBD1 (6 bases). V was pared by 0 bases and J by 2 bases, with 11 bases between. The length of the CDR3 is 16 residues. Germline-derived CDR1 and CDR2 are MNHEY and SVGAGI. The CDR3: CASSYSNRAPGNTIYF. The CDR3 bases are TGTGCCAGCAGTTACTCGAACAGGGCGCCTGGAAACACCATATATTTT.

This sequence joins TRBV14 and TRBJ2-5; D might be TRBD2 (7 bases). Germline V CDR1 and CDR2: SGHDN, FVKESK. There are 15 residues in the CDR3. Trimming pared 1 base from V and 4 bases from J, leaving 13 bases between. CDR3 residues: CASSQVRGARETQYF. The DNA of the CDR3 is TGTGCCAGCAGCCAAGTTCGGGGGGCGCGAGAGACCCAGTACTTC.

The chain combines TRBV2 with TRBJ1-4, with D unresolved. CDR3 length: 13 residues. CDR1 and CDR2 (germline): SNHLY, FYNNEI. Trimming removed 5 bases from V and 8 bases from J, with 12 bases in between. The CDR3 here is CASSSNPGEKLFF. CDR3 DNA: TGTGCCAGCAGTTCGAACCCGGGGGAAAAACTGTTTTTT.

This clone was observed once. Other DNA sequences of this sample code for an identical CDR3. The J gene is TRBJ2-5, the V gene TRBV5-1; 15 nucleotides line up with TRBD2. Germline assignment: CDR1 SGHRS and CDR2 YFSETQ. V trimming: 4 bases; J trimming: 2 bases; junction bases outside the gene matches: 3. The CDR3 has 16 residues. CDR3 loop: CASSTGLAGGQETQYF. The CDR3 nucleotides are TGCGCCAGCAGCACGGGACTAGCGGGAGGTCAAGAGACCCAGTACTTC.

The V gene is TRBV18, the J gene TRBJ1-5; 11 bases are a match to TRBD1. The junction had 0 bases not matched to a gene; V was cut back by 2 bases and J by 3 bases. The CDR3 has 15 amino acids. Looked up from germline, CDR1 is KGHSH and CDR2 is LQKENI. CDR3: CASSPGQGANQPQHF. CDR3 in DNA: TGTGCCAGCTCACCAGGACAGGGGGCCAATCAGCCCCAGCATTTT.

This chain joins TRBV5-1 and TRBJ2-5; possibly TRBD1 for D (6 bases). Trimming left V 2 bases short and J 4 bases short, with 9 bases between. Germline V gives CDR1 SGHRS, CDR2 YFSETQ. The CDR3 has 13 residues. CDR3 loop: CASSFVRGETQYF. As DNA, the CDR3 is TGCGCCAGCAGCTTTGTCAGGGGAGAGACCCAGTACTTC.

V gene TRBV19 combines with J gene TRBJ1-1; 7 bases line up with TRBD1. There are 14 residues in the CDR3. V gave up 5 bases and J gave up 2 bases; unmatched junction bases: 5. Per the germline V gene, CDR1 is LNHDA and CDR2 is SQIVND (reference sequence). CDR3 nucleotide sequence: TGTGCCAGTAGTGTCGGGACAGTTAACACTGAAGCTTTCTTT. Its translation: CASSVGTVNTEAFF.

The rearrangement joins TRBV7-9 to TRBJ1-1; TRBD1 might be the D (6 bases). CDR1 is SEHNR and CDR2 is FQNEAQ in the germline V gene (reference sequence). V was clipped by 6 bases and J by 5 bases, with 16 bases between them. There are 14 residues in the CDR3. The CDR3 region has the DNA TGTGCCAGCAGTCAGAACACAGGGAGTACTGAAGCTTTCTTT. Encoded protein: CASSQNTGSTEAFF.

This chain uses TRBV4-1 with TRBJ2-7, with TRBD2 as a possible D gene (5 bases). This CDR3 spans 16 amino acids. In germline, CDR1 is MGHRA, CDR2 YSYEKL. Deletions cut 1 base from V and 6 bases from J, with 19 bases between. For the CDR3, the DNA is TGCGCCAGCAGCCAAGTGGTAACCCCATTAGCGTCCGAGCAGTACTTC. This gives the protein CASSQVVTPLASEQYF.

V and J are TRBV19 and TRBJ1-5, with 9 bases identical to TRBD1. The V segment lost 8 bases and the J segment 1 base; nucleotides outside the gene matches: 12. The CDR3 has 17 residues. Looked up from germline, CDR1 is LNHDA and CDR2 is SQIVND (reference sequence). The CDR3 is CASRQDRGVVSNQPQHF. The CDR3 DNA is TGTGCCAGTCGACAGGACAGGGGCGTTGTAAGCAATCAGCCCCAGCATTTT. Based on the CDR3 plus reference TRBV19 and TRBJ1-5, the full variable domain is DGGITQSPKYLFRKEGQNVTLSCEQNLNHDAMYWYRQDPGQGLRLIYYSQIVNDFQKGDIAEGYSVSREKKESFPLTVTSAQKNPTAFYLCASRQDRGVVSNQPQHFGDGTRLSIL.

The rearrangement joins TRBV5-5 to TRBJ2-1; D perhaps matches TRBD1 (6 bases). This CDR3 contains 15 residues. V was trimmed by 0 bases and J by 7 bases, leaving 14 bases between them. CDR1 and CDR2 from the germline V gene are SGHKS and YYEKEE (reference sequence). The DNA of the CDR3 is TGTGCCAGCAGCTTGGAATCACAGGGCCGGAATGAGCAGTTCTTC. It codes for CASSLESQGRNEQFF.

This chain links TRBV10-3 with TRBJ2-7; weak D call: TRBD1 (6 bases). V lost 4 bases and J 5 bases, leaving 12 bases between the germline ends. This CDR3 is 13 amino acids long. Germline-derived CDR1 and CDR2 are ENHRY and SYGVKD. The CDR3 region is CAISAHREDEQYF. The CDR3 nucleotides read TGTGCCATCAGTGCCCACAGGGAAGACGAGCAGTACTTC.

The CDR3 sequence is CATRDRNYEQYF. In DNA, the CDR3 is TGTGCCACCCGGGACAGAAACTACGAGCAGTACTTC. The V and J genes are TRBV24-1 and TRBJ2-7, with 7 bases lining up with TRBD1. V lost 9 bases and J lost 3; bases outside the gene matches: 4. This CDR3 is built from 12 residues. Germline lookup yields CDR1 KGHDR and CDR2 SFDVKD.